This passage covers 8 T cell receptor beta chains from one sample sequenced in a study of tumor and adjacent non-tumor tissue in lung cancer. The template was RNA from unsorted bulk tissue. The library came from three nested PCR rounds adapted from ARM-PCR protocols. Using its own MiXCR run on the multiplex PCR reads, TCRdb lists one record per CDR3 protein. There are roughly 93,000 distinct CDR3 sequences in the sample; 67% occur only once, and roughly 18% lies in the top ten. Sequenced sample: lung tumor tissue. These TCRs come from a man in his sixties with non-small cell lung cancer.

About this clonotype: The junction differs from germline at one of its ends, possibly a read error. This sequence joins TRBV7-3 and TRBJ1-6; D might be TRBD1 (5 bases). The CDR3 loop spans 15 amino acids. Germline CDR1 reads SGHTA; CDR2 reads FQGTGA. CDR3 residues: CASSQGGPYNPPLHF. The CDR3 DNA reads TGTGCCAGCAGCCAGGGCGGACCCTATAATCCACCCCTCCACTTT.

With respect to this clonotype: The conserved phenylalanine or tryptophan is not found at the CDR3 terminus, so this likely reflects a read error. It is unclear where the CDR3 begins or ends on the DNA, so no DNA is shown, and the CDR3 is as TCRdb lists it. This rearrangement joins TRBV12-3 or TRBV12-4 to TRBJ2-6; the table's D call, TRBD2, was not checked against the DNA. The CDR3 comprises 17 residues, both ends counted. CDR3 loop: CASSPGTSVSGAKVLTL.

This clonotype was recorded at least ten times. The CDR3 DNA reads TGCGCCAGCAGCCAAGTTCAGGGTAAAGTCTATGGCTACACCTTC. This translates into CASSQVQGKVYGYTF. This chain connects TRBV4-3 to TRBJ1-2; D perhaps matches TRBD1 (5 bases). CDR1 is LGHNA, CDR2 YSLEER, per germline. The CDR3 spans 15 residues. The ends were cut back, 1 base at V and 4 bases at J, with 13 bases in the middle.

Concerning this clonotype: An end of the junction does not agree with germline; a read error may underlie this. This sequence joins TRBV6-5 and TRBJ2-2; perhaps TRBD1 as D (7 bases). The CDR3 spans 14 residues. Germline-derived CDR1 and CDR2 are MNHEY and SVGAGI. The CDR3, as DNA: TGTGTCAGCCTTAGCGCAGGGGGGACCGGGGAGCTGTTTTTT. Translation gives CVSLSAGGTGELFF.

The V call is TRBV7-8, the J call TRBJ1-6; D ambiguous. Germline V gene sequence: CDR1 SGHVS, CDR2 FQNEAQ. The CDR3 extends over 13 amino acids. CDR3: CANSLEPNSPLHF. The CDR3, as DNA: TGTGCAAATAGCTTAGAACCAAATTCACCCCTCCACTTT.

This clonotype appeared a few times. A read error may be the cause here, since a much bigger clone is one base away. The chain has TRBV6-5 and TRBJ2-6, with 7 bases fitting TRBD1. Germline V gives CDR1 MNHEY, CDR2 SVGAGI. The length of the CDR3 is 16 residues. V lost 1 base to trimming and J lost 1 base; unmatched junction nucleotides: 1. The CDR3 sequence: CASSYCRGSGANVLTF. In DNA, the CDR3 is TGTGCCAGCAGTTACTGCAGGGGGTCTGGGGCCAACGTCCTGACTTTC.

On this clonotype itself: A single base separates this from a much larger clone, so it may be a read error. The chain combines TRBV12-3 or TRBV12-4 with TRBJ1-4, with D unclear. The CDR3 length is 13 residues. The CDR3 loop reads CANSLFSPEKLFF. The CDR3 DNA follows: TGTGCCAACAGTTTATTCTCTCCTGAAAAACTGTTTTTT.

This clonotype was seen a handful of times. As the CDR3 is not closed by the conserved phenylalanine or tryptophan, this likely results from a read error. The V gene is TRBV12-3 or TRBV12-4, the J gene TRBJ1-1; no clear D gene. Deletions cut 6 bases from V and 7 bases from J, with 12 bases between. The CDR3 loop spans 12 amino acids. CDR3 sequence (DNA): TGTGCCAGCAGCCGCAGATCCAGTGAAGCTTTCCTT. Translation: CASSRRSSEAFL.